Included here is one TCR beta chain sequence, with context. What it binds is unknown. J gave up 5 bases and V 7 bases, and 14 bases lay outside the gene matches. CDR1 and CDR2 from the germline V gene are MNHEY and SMNVEV (reference sequence). The CDR3 runs to 18 residues. The data were obtained in a study of T cells in localized non-small cell lung cancer. Broader study findings: Those with higher blood T cell density had longer overall survival. A median of about 52 clones ranked among the top 100 in tumor appeared in adjacent lung. The highest T cell clonality was in uninvolved adjacent lung, above tumor.

Profiled with immunoSEQ multiplex PCR; TCRdb holds only in-frame clones, not every one. The sample carries over 25,000 clones, roughly nine tenths recorded once. The sequences come from PBMCs, collected before any cancer treatment. The source of this sequence is a man aged 40-75 years with stage II lung adenocarcinoma. The chain links TRBV27 to TRBJ2-1; 13 bases map to TRBD2. CDR3 nucleotide sequence: TGTGCCAGCACTCAAATAGGACTAGCGGGAGCGAACGACAATGAGCAGTTCTTC. Translated, it gives CASTQIGLAGANDNEQFF.